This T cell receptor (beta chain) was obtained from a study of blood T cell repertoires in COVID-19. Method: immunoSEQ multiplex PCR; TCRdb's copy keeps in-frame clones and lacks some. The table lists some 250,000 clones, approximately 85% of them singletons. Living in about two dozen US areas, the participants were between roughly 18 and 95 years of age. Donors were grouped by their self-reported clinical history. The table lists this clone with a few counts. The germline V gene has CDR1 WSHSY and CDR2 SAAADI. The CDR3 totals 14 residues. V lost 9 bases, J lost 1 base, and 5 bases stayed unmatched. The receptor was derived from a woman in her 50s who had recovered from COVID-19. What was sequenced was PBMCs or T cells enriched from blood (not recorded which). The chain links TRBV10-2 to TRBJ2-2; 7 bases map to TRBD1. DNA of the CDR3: TGCGCCAGTTCTACAGGGGTGAACACCGGGGAGCTGTTTTTT. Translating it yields CASSTGVNTGELFF.